The 28 T cell receptor beta chains presented below share a single source sample, sequenced in a study of graft-versus-host responses after intestinal transplantation. Data came from immunoSEQ multiplex PCR; TCRdb stores just in-frame clones and leaves some out. Here the sample spans about 86,000 clones, less than 90% being singletons. The antigens these receptors bind are not known. Sequencing used unstimulated CD4+ T cells sorted from spleen or lymph node cells, obtained before transplant. The receptors originated from a human donor who was the organ donor for an intestinal transplant.

The chain employs TRBV5-1 and TRBJ2-1; tentatively, D is TRBD2 (5 bases). Germline V gives CDR1 SGHRS, CDR2 YFSETQ. The germline V and J ends were trimmed by 0 bases and 9 bases, with 13 bases remaining between them. This CDR3 has 14 amino acids. CDR3 nucleotides: TGCGCCAGCAGCTTGGACCCGGCGGGTGGTGAGCAGTTCTTC. It is translated as CASSLDPAGGEQFF.

CDR3 protein: CASSLRTDGYTF. The CDR3 DNA reads TGTGCCAGCAGCTTAAGGACAGACGGCTACACCTTC. The rearrangement joins TRBV7-9 to TRBJ1-2; weak D call: TRBD1 (6 bases). The CDR3 sequence is 12 residues long. With 2 bases removed from V and 8 bases from J, the gap between germline ends came to 9 bases. Germline V gene data show CDR1 as SEHNR and CDR2 as FQNEAQ (reference sequence).

The CDR3 DNA reads TGTGCCAGCAGCCAGGGGACAGAAGATGAAAAACTGTTTTTT. This encodes CASSQGTEDEKLFF. The J gene is TRBJ1-4, the V gene TRBV4-2; 7 bases are shared with TRBD1. This CDR3 spans 14 amino acids. With V trimmed by 3 bases and J by 6 bases, 4 bases remained unmatched. Germline V lookup: CDR1 LGHNA, CDR2 YNFKEQ.

J is TRBJ1-1 and V is TRBV10-3; a possible D gene is TRBD1 (6 bases). CDR3 size: 14 residues. The V end lost 8 bases, the J end lost 5 bases, and 18 bases lay between the germline ends. Germline loops: CDR1 ENHRY, CDR2 SYGVKD. The CDR3 protein is CAISKGGDWTEAFF. CDR3 nucleotides: TGTGCCATCTCGAAAGGGGGGGACTGGACTGAAGCTTTCTTT.

The gene calls are TRBV28 and TRBJ2-5, with 10 bases identical to TRBD2. The end of the DNA aligns better with TRBJ2-7, so the J call may be wrong. The CDR3 sequence is 15 residues long. CDR1 is MDHEN, CDR2 SYDVKM, per germline. The CDR3 DNA reads TGTGCCAGCAGCTCCCCGAGCGGGAGGGTCTACGAGCAGTACTTC. Translated: CASSSPSGRVYEQYF.

The gene calls are TRBV7-9 and TRBJ2-7; TRBD2 agrees at 9 bases. The CDR3 is made up of 12 amino acids. The germline CDR1 and CDR2 sequences are SEHNR and FQNEAQ (reference sequence). V shed 9 bases, J shed 2 bases, and the junction held 2 bases outside the gene matches. This CDR3 is CASSGSPYEQYF. DNA of the CDR3: TGTGCCAGTAGCGGGAGCCCCTACGAGCAGTACTTC.

This clone was seen once. The rearrangement links TRBV11-3 to TRBJ1-4, with 9 bases identical to TRBD1. Trimming took 5 bases from V and 3 from J; bases not matched to a gene: 1. The CDR3 is made up of 14 amino acids. CDR1 and CDR2 from the germline V gene are SGHNT and YENEEA. CDR3 nucleotides: TGTGCCAGCAGCCGGACAGGGGCTAATGAAAAACTGTTTTTT. Translating gives CASSRTGANEKLFF. Full variable domain (outside the CDR3, taken from reference TRBV11-3 and TRBJ1-4): EAGVVQSPRYKIIEKKQPVAFWCNPISGHNTLYWYLQNLGQGPELLIRYENEEAVDDSQLPKDRFSAERLKGVDSTLKIQPAELGDSAVYLCASSRTGANEKLFFGSGTQLSVL.

The genes are TRBV29-1 and TRBJ2-7; TRBD2 matches at 11 bases. Losses at the gene ends were 6 bases for V and 5 bases for J; bases not matched to a gene: 9. The CDR3 has 14 residues. Germline V lookup: CDR1 SQVTM, CDR2 ANQGSEA. CDR3 in amino acids: CSVRTSGSFDEQYF. CDR3 DNA: TGCAGCGTCCGTACTAGCGGGAGTTTCGACGAGCAGTACTTC.

The rearrangement joins TRBV10-3 to TRBJ2-7; 8 nucleotides match TRBD2. The CDR3 is 14 amino acids. Trimming removed 1 base from V and 3 bases from J; junction bases left unmatched: 2. Germline V CDR1 and CDR2: ENHRY, SYGVKD. The CDR3 here is CAISEWLAGYEQYF. The CDR3 region has the DNA TGTGCCATCAGTGAGTGGCTAGCGGGCTACGAGCAGTACTTC.

This clone was counted between two and nine times. This sequence joins TRBV10-3 and TRBJ2-3; 13 bases line up with TRBD2. The CDR3 runs 16 residues. The V gene's germline CDR1 is ENHRY and CDR2 SYGVKD. J gave up 2 bases and V 6 bases, and 5 bases lay outside the gene matches. The CDR3: CAIRRGTSGNTDTQYF. Written as DNA, the CDR3 is TGTGCCATCAGGCGGGGGACTAGCGGGAACACAGATACGCAGTATTTT.

The gene calls are TRBV11-1 and TRBJ1-1; no clear D gene. This CDR3 contains 14 residues. Trimming left V 1 base short and J 2 bases short, with 8 bases between. Germline V gene sequence: CDR1 SGHAT, CDR2 FQDESV (reference sequence). The CDR3 DNA reads as TGTGCCAGCAGCTTAGGCGGGGTAAACACTGAAGCTTTCTTT. It is translated as CASSLGGVNTEAFF. The full variable domain, its missing parts supplied by reference TRBV11-1 and TRBJ1-1, is EAEVAQSPRYKITEKSQAVAFWCDPISGHATLYWYRQILGQGPELLVQFQDESVVDDSQLPKDRFSAERLKGVDSTLKIQPAELGDSAMYLCASSLGGVNTEAFFGQGTRLTVV.

The V and J genes are TRBV27 and TRBJ2-7; 13 nucleotides align to TRBD2. Germline values: CDR1 MNHEY, CDR2 SMNVEV (reference sequence). The V gene end was trimmed by 6 bases and the J gene end by 2 bases; junction bases not matched to a gene: 1. There are 14 residues in the CDR3. The CDR3 reads CASRGLAGTYEQYF. The CDR3 bases are TGTGCCAGCAGGGGACTAGCGGGAACCTACGAGCAGTACTTC.

The chain is built from TRBV27 and TRBJ1-6; tentatively, D is TRBD1 (5 bases). Germline V gene sequence: CDR1 MNHEY, CDR2 SMNVEV (reference sequence). The CDR3 consists of 16 residues. Trimming cost V 5 bases and J 6 bases, with 17 bases left between them. CDR3 loop: CASSPSGREGNSPLHF. The CDR3 region has the DNA TGTGCCAGCAGTCCTTCAGGCAGGGAGGGTAATTCACCCCTCCACTTT.

The CDR3 DNA follows: TGCAGTGCTAGGGGGAGCCACGAGCAGTACTTC. This translates into CSARGSHEQYF. The genes are TRBV20-1 and TRBJ2-7, with D perhaps TRBD2 (5 bases). The V and J ends lost 3 bases and 5 bases respectively, with 8 bases between them. This CDR3 is 11 amino acids long. CDR1 is DFQATT and CDR2 is SNEGSKA in the germline V gene (reference sequence).

The chain is built from TRBV11-3 and TRBJ1-6; D not certain. The CDR3 runs to 15 residues. The germline V gene encodes CDR1 SGHNT and CDR2 YENEEA. Between the trimmed V and J ends, which lost 2 bases and 10 bases, there was a span of 15 bases. Here the CDR3 reads CASSLRGNPSSPLHF. The CDR3 DNA reads as TGTGCCAGCAGCTTACGAGGGAATCCCTCATCACCCCTCCACTTT.

V usage is TRBV6-1 and J usage is TRBJ1-2; the D is unclear. V was cut by 4 bases and J by 1 base, with 4 bases left in between. The CDR3 covers 12 residues. CDR1 is MNHNS and CDR2 is SASEGT in the germline V gene. The CDR3 region is CASSAGNYGYTF. DNA for the CDR3: TGTGCCAGCAGTGCGGGTAACTATGGCTACACCTTC.

This clone occurred a few times. V gene TRBV10-3 combines with J gene TRBJ2-7; 9 nucleotides align to TRBD1. V shed 6 bases and J 3 bases; nucleotides not matched to a gene: 0. Germline V gives CDR1 ENHRY, CDR2 SYGVKD. This CDR3 is built from 12 residues. DNA of the CDR3: TGTGCCATCAGGACAGGGGGCTACGAGCAGTACTTC. The encoded protein is CAIRTGGYEQYF.

This clone has only a few counts. The genes are TRBV2 and TRBJ1-5; D unclear. Germline V gene data show CDR1 as SNHLY and CDR2 as FYNNEI. Trimming took off 6 bases at V and 0 bases at J, with 6 bases between the two ends. The CDR3 loop spans 13 amino acids. This chain's CDR3 is CASRTVSNQPQHF. DNA of the CDR3: TGTGCCAGCAGGACTGTTAGCAATCAGCCCCAGCATTTT.

This clone showed up just once. The chain has TRBV7-9 and TRBJ2-3; TRBD2 is a possible D gene (6 bases). V was cut by 4 bases and J by 6 bases, with 14 bases left in between. There are 14 residues in the CDR3. The V gene's germline CDR1 is SEHNR and CDR2 FQNEAQ (reference sequence). CDR3 sequence: CASSSSSDYDTQYF. The CDR3 DNA is TGTGCCAGCAGCTCCTCTAGCGACTACGATACGCAGTATTTT.

A single count supports this clone. This chain uses TRBV28 with TRBJ2-3, with 8 bases identical to TRBD2. The J segment lost 6 bases and the V segment lost 6 bases, leaving 17 bases of the junction unmatched. The CDR3 extends over 17 amino acids. Germline V lookup: CDR1 MDHEN, CDR2 SYDVKM. CDR3 region: CASSSKTGTPGGDTQYF. The CDR3 DNA follows: TGTGCCAGCAGCTCGAAAACAGGGACTCCGGGAGGGGATACGCAGTATTTT.

Only one count was recorded for this clone. The chain recombines TRBV29-1 with TRBJ2-2, with D possibly TRBD2 on 5 matching bases. The CDR3 sequence is 15 residues long. The germline V gene encodes CDR1 SQVTM and CDR2 ANQGSEA. Deletions cut 6 bases from V and 0 bases from J, with 14 bases between. The CDR3 DNA sequence: TGCAGCGTCCTCGGGCGGGCCCCGAACACCGGGGAGCTGTTTTTT. Its protein product is CSVLGRAPNTGELFF.

In this sample, this clone turned up once. The chain links TRBV7-9 to TRBJ2-1; perhaps TRBD1 as D (5 bases). Germline V gives CDR1 SEHNR, CDR2 FQNEAQ (reference sequence). V gave up 3 bases and J gave up 5 bases, with 20 bases separating them. This CDR3 has 17 amino acids. The CDR3 DNA is TGTGCCAGCAGCTTCGGTGGGGCTAGATCAATCCACAATGAGCAGTTCTTC. The encoded protein is CASSFGGARSIHNEQFF. The whole variable domain, remainder taken from reference TRBV7-9 and TRBJ2-1, is DTGVSQNPRHKITKRGQNVTFRCDPISEHNRLYWYRQTLGQGPEFLTYFQNEAQLEKSRLLSDRFSAERPKGSFSTLEIQRTEQGDSAMYLCASSFGGARSIHNEQFFGPGTRLTVL.

The rearrangement uses TRBV9 and TRBJ2-3; 7 bases are shared with TRBD2. The CDR3 totals 15 residues. After removal of 4 bases from V and 2 bases from J, the junction contained 7 bases not matched to a gene. The germline CDR1 and CDR2 sequences are SGDLS and YYNGEE. CDR3 protein: CASSLSGAYTDTQYF. CDR3 DNA: TGTGCCAGCAGCCTGAGCGGGGCCTACACAGATACGCAGTATTTT.

V usage is TRBV27 and J usage is TRBJ2-7; TRBD2 matches 12 bases. V shed 5 bases and J 7 bases; nucleotides not matched to a gene: 15. In germline, CDR1 is MNHEY, CDR2 SMNVEV (reference sequence). The CDR3 spans 17 residues. The CDR3 is CASSMGTSGWALGEQYF. The CDR3 nucleotides are TGTGCCAGCAGTATGGGGACTAGCGGGTGGGCTCTCGGGGAGCAGTACTTC.

The chain couples TRBV4-1 to TRBJ1-4; D not certain. Germline V gene data show CDR1 as MGHRA and CDR2 as YSYEKL. This CDR3 spans 17 amino acids. Trimming pared 6 bases from V and 9 bases from J, leaving 26 bases between. The CDR3 loop reads CASRDLTTEKLAKKLFF. The CDR3 DNA reads as TGCGCCAGCAGGGATCTGACAACCGAAAAGTTAGCGAAAAAACTGTTTTTT.

This chain links TRBV28 with TRBJ2-7; TRBD2 is a possible D gene (5 bases). The CDR3 length is 15 residues. Germline V gene lookup returns CDR1 MDHEN and CDR2 SYDVKM. V lost 2 bases and J 4 bases, leaving 15 bases between the germline ends. The CDR3 here is CASSLEGSRRYEQYF. CDR3 DNA sequence: TGTGCCAGCAGTTTAGAGGGATCTCGCCGGTACGAGCAGTACTTC.

The rearrangement links TRBV30 to TRBJ1-5; D call uncertain. Germline CDR1 GTSNPN, CDR2 SVGIG (reference sequence). V shed 0 bases and J shed 5 bases, with 8 bases lying between them. The CDR3 totals 13 residues. CDR3 loop: CAWSVLFDQPQHF. The CDR3 nucleotides read TGTGCCTGGAGTGTCCTCTTCGATCAGCCCCAGCATTTT.

This clone was seen only a few times. The chain couples TRBV5-1 to TRBJ2-5; 8 bases map to TRBD1. J lost 2 bases, V lost 0 bases, and 9 bases had no gene match. Germline V lookup: CDR1 SGHRS, CDR2 YFSETQ. This CDR3 is built from 17 residues. This CDR3 reads CASSLGPSGQGQETQYF. The CDR3 bases are TGCGCCAGCAGCTTGGGGCCGAGTGGACAGGGACAAGAGACCCAGTACTTC.